This T cell receptor (beta chain) is drawn from a study of T cell repertoires in cytomegalovirus infection. Study as a whole: Public TCR beta signatures provided an indication of both CMV infection and a matching HLA type.

In TCRdb, the reads were re-called with MiXCR into one record per CDR3 protein. The sample comprises around 450,000 distinct CDR3 sequences, roughly 30% of which are singletons, and roughly an eighth rests with the top ten. Overall study findings and caveats: Using cumulative public TCR beta family frequency, the authors identified those who carried CMV together with the relevant HLA. Dominating the ex vivo response were TCR beta clonotypes that were CMV-specific and HLA-C-restricted.

This clonotype was detected many times. Its antigen is unidentified. This TCR was sampled from a human donor in good health (CMV status not recorded). Some clones in this sample may be carry-over from other donors' samples. What was sequenced was PBMCs.

CDR3 nucleotide sequence: TGTGCCAGCAGCTTAGTAGCCCCCCAAATGCGGGGGGCCAAAAACATTCAGTACTTC. As protein: CASSLVAPQMRGAKNIQYF. The V and J genes are TRBV7-2 and TRBJ2-4; 7 bases align to TRBD2. The CDR3 contains 19 residues. CDR1 and CDR2 (germline): SGHTA, FQGNSA. Losses at the gene ends were 1 base for V and 1 base for J; bases not matched to a gene: 13. Full variable domain (rest looked up from reference TRBV7-2 and TRBJ2-4): GAGVSQSPSNKVTEKGKDVELRCDPISGHTALYWYRQSLGQGLEFLIYFQGNSAPDKSGLPSDRFSAERTGGSVSTLTIQRTQQEDSAVYLCASSLVAPQMRGAKNIQYFGAGTRLSVL.